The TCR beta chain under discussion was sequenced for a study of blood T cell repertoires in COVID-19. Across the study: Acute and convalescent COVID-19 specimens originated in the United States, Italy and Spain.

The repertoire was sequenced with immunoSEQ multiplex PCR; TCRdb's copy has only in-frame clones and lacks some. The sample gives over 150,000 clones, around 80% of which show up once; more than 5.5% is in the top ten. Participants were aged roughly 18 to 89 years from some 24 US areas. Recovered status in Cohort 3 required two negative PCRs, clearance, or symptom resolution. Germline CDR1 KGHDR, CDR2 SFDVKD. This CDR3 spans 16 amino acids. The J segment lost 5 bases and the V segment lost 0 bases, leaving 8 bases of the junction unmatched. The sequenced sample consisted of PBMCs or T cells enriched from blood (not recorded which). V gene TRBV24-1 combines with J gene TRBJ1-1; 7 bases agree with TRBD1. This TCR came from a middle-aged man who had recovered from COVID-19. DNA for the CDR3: TGTGCCACCAGTGATTTGGGGGCAGGGGGAGGTACTGAAGCTTTCTTT. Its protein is CATSDLGAGGGTEAFF.